This T cell receptor (beta chain) was retrieved from a study of T-cell memory formation after mild COVID-19. For the study at large: TCR clusters were largely donor specific.

The table lists this clonotype with a few counts. Its antigen is currently unknown. General observations from the study: Of the contracting clones, CD4+ ones lay mainly in CM and EM, and CD8+ ones in EMRA.

MiXCR, applied by TCRdb to the 5' RACE reads, yields one record per CDR3 protein. The data show under 450,000 distinct CDR3 sequences, with more than 20% seen just once and 10% to 15% held by the top ten. The source is an adult woman who had mild COVID-19 (a few samples of this study predate the infection). Cell type and time point are not known. The sample taken for sequencing was PBMCs or a T cell subset sorted from them (not recorded which).

CDR3 nucleotides: TGTGCCAGCAGTCATAAAGCGGTCCTTGCGGTCTACAATGAGCAGTTCTTC. Translating it yields CASSHKAVLAVYNEQFF. This chain uses TRBV7-8 with TRBJ2-1; possibly TRBD2 for D (5 bases). V was pared by 6 bases and J by 3 bases, with 21 bases between. CDR1 and CDR2 (germline): SGHVS, FQNEAQ. This CDR3 has 17 residues.